This record concerns one T cell receptor (beta chain) sequence. TCRdb used MiXCR to reprocess the 5' RACE reads, holding one entry per CDR3 protein. The sample shows approximately 550,000 distinct CDR3 sequences, more than 20% of them seen only once. Germline V lookup: CDR1 SEHNR, CDR2 FQNEAQ (reference sequence). Unmatched junction bases numbered 11, after V lost 4 bases and J lost 5 bases. The CDR3 is 17 residues long. The data derive from a study of identical twins. This same sample was also part of a study on yellow fever vaccine responses in identical twins.

The sequenced sample was CD4+ T cells sorted from blood. V gene TRBV7-9 combines with J gene TRBJ1-6; 7 bases align to TRBD1. This sequence was found in a woman aged 18-30 years in good health. The CDR3 region is CASSSRGSGQHNSPLHF. The CDR3 nucleotides read TGTGCCAGCAGCTCCCGAGGGTCGGGACAGCATAATTCACCCCTCCACTTT.